What follows describes a single TCR beta chain. Its specificity is not known. The data were obtained in a study of siplizumab effects on memory and regulatory T cells. Study observations and caveats: Mappable alloreactive CD4+ clones came from Treg cells about 69% of the time on average with siplizumab, against roughly 27% in controls.

Using immunoSEQ multiplex PCR, the repertoire was profiled, and TCRdb retains in-frame clones only, with some absent. The sample includes some 73,000 clones, 93% of them seen just once. The CDR3 length is 17 residues. The sample taken for sequencing was CD8+ T cells sorted from blood. The rearrangement joins TRBV21-1 to TRBJ1-1; the table's D gene call, TRBD1, was not cross checked with the DNA. TRBV21-1 is a listed pseudogene. This sequence originates from a human donor in good health. This chain's CDR3 is CASSKKDWDTGGTEAFF. The CDR3 DNA reads as TGTGCCAGCAGCAAAAAGGATTGGGACACAGGGGGTACTGAAGCTTTCTTT.